The 3 T cell receptor beta chains in this list originate from one sample, sequenced in a study of human T cells and chemical hapten exposure. Described time point: patch test 1, 2 weeks after DPC sensitization. The treatment was: therapeutic diphenylcyclopropenone sensitization with weekly scalp DPC. TCRdb re-derived calls from the RACE reads in MiXCR, one entry per CDR3 protein. The data show tens of thousands of distinct CDR3 sequences, about 9.3% seen once. The material sequenced was whole blood, taken in connection with sensitization to the hapten diphenylcyclopropenone (DPC). The source is a woman aged 40 to 50 with alopecia areata. Some clones in this sample may be carry-over from other donors' samples.

The chain uses TRBV4-2 and TRBJ2-7; D may be TRBD1 (6 bases). Germline CDR1 reads LGHNA; CDR2 reads YNFKEQ. Deletions cut 4 bases from V and 0 bases from J, with 13 bases between. The CDR3 totals 15 residues. The CDR3 reads CASSPRTVSSYEQYF. CDR3 bases: TGTGCCAGCAGCCCAAGGACAGTGAGCTCCTACGAGCAGTACTTC.

This clonotype was observed at least ten times. The rearrangement uses TRBV4-3 and TRBJ2-3; D remains ambiguous. The CDR3 is made up of 16 amino acids. Deletions cut 1 base from V and 0 bases from J, with 11 bases between. Germline V lookup: CDR1 LGHNA, CDR2 YSLEER. The CDR3 is CASSQGKVTSTDTQYF. The CDR3 coding sequence is TGCGCCAGCAGCCAAGGCAAGGTGACTAGCACAGATACGCAGTATTTT.

This clonotype was seen a few times. The chain carries TRBV5-1 and TRBJ2-7, with D perhaps assigned TRBD1 or TRBD2 (6 bases each). V was pared by 3 bases and J by 5 bases, with 21 bases between. This CDR3 is built from 16 residues. Germline V gives CDR1 SGHRS, CDR2 YFSETQ. This CDR3 reads CASSWGAKTSGHEQYF. The DNA of the CDR3 is TGCGCCAGCAGCTGGGGGGCCAAGACCTCCGGGCACGAGCAGTACTTC.